This T cell receptor (beta chain) was sequenced during a study of beta chain features in type 1 diabetes. Of the isolated RNA, all was reverse transcribed, and so the sequenced material was expressed TCRB transcripts. This table comes from immunoSEQ multiplex PCR, and its TCRdb copy is limited to in-frame clones, with some not included. This table holds hundreds of thousands of clones, around 12% found once. The CDR3 consists of 14 residues. CDR1 and CDR2 (germline): SGHAT, FQNNGV. Losses at the gene ends were 6 bases for V and 6 bases for J; bases not matched to a gene: 7. The chain combines TRBV11-2 with TRBJ1-1; 10 nucleotides agree with TRBD1. The TCR comes from a man in his late teens or twenties in good health. What was sequenced was naive CD4+ T cells from blood. The CDR3 protein is CASRPGQGSAEAFF. The CDR3, as DNA: TGTGCCAGCAGACCGGGACAGGGGAGCGCTGAAGCTTTCTTT.